This T cell receptor (beta chain) is drawn from a study of blood T cell repertoires in COVID-19. For the study at large: The samples span acute and convalescent COVID-19 from the United States, Italy and Spain. PBMCs, B-cell-depleted T cells, or T cells provided the cDNA or gDNA that made up the material.

Per the original methods: Estimation of nucleated cell counts was performed using reference gene primer amplification. Method: immunoSEQ multiplex PCR; TCRdb's copy keeps in-frame clones and lacks some. D and trimming come from the DNA, and the V and J calls and clone size come from that table. The sample carries some 380,000 clones, nearly 90% recorded once. Germline V CDR1 and CDR2: LNHDA, SQIVND (reference sequence). The CDR3 consists of 15 residues. A remark on this clone: Sequence at one end of the junction differs from germline and may be a read error.

Sequencing was carried out using peripheral blood. This receptor was obtained from a man aged 18 to 30 with active or convalescent COVID-19. The V and J genes are TRBV19 and TRBJ2-4, with 11 bases fitting TRBD2. The CDR3, as DNA: TGTACCAGTAGTCGGACTAGCGGGTCTCAAAACATTCAGTACTTC. Amino acid sequence: CTSSRTSGSQNIQYF.